Listed below are T cell receptor beta chains from one sample, sequenced in a study of blood T cells in healthy people across ages. TCRdb reanalysed the 5' RACE reads using MiXCR and keeps one entry per CDR3 protein. The sample includes roughly 900,000 distinct CDR3 sequences, approximately 49% of them seen just once. The material sequenced was blood. These receptors originate from a man aged 30 to 39 in good health. The CDR3 runs from the conserved cysteine through the conserved F or W. A D gene is named only where the DNA matches it firmly. The size of a clone is reported for some rows only, either as once, few or many, or as a class for expanded clones.

>TRBJ2-7|.|.|TRBV12-3/TRBV12-4
TGTGCCAGCAGTGGGACACACGAGCAGTACTTC
CASSGTHEQYF
>TRBJ1-6|.|.|TRBV7-6
TGTGCCAGCAGCTGGGAGACGGACTCACCCCTCCACTTT
CASSWETDSPLHF
>TRBJ1-5|many|.|TRBV9
TGTGCCAGCAGCGTAGGGGTAGGGAGTAGCAATCAGCCCCAGCATTTT
CASSVGVGSSNQPQHF
>TRBJ2-7|few|.|TRBV5-1
TGCGCCAGCAGCTTGGGTGGGACATCGCTCTACGAGCAGTACTTC
CASSLGGTSLYEQYF
>TRBJ2-1|.|.|TRBV9
TGTGCCAGCAGCTTTACCGCCGGGAGACCCTACAATGAGCAGTTCTTC
CASSFTAGRPYNEQFF
>TRBJ2-3|.|TRBD2|TRBV2
TGTACCAGCAAAGCGGGGGGGCGTGGTACGCAGTATTTT
CTSKAGGRGTQYF
>TRBJ2-2|.|.|TRBV6-1
TGTGCCAGCAGTGAAAGGGCAAGGTACACCGGGGAGCTGTTTTTT
CASSERARYTGELFF
>TRBJ2-7|few|.|TRBV5-1
TGCGCCAGCCGAGAAGGAAATATCTACGAGCAGTACTTC
CASREGNIYEQYF
>TRBJ2-4|.|TRBD1|TRBV9
TGTGCCAGCAGCGTATCGGGACAGGGGGCTAGCATTCAGTACTTC
CASSVSGQGASIQYF
>TRBJ2-5|few|.|TRBV29-1
TGCAGCGTTGGACCGTTTGTTCAGGCCCAGTACTTC
CSVGPFVQAQYF
>TRBJ2-7|.|.|TRBV30
TGTGCCTGGAGTGTACGACTAGCCTACGAGCAGTACTTC
CAWSVRLAYEQYF
>TRBJ2-5|.|TRBD2|TRBV7-9
TGTGCCAGCAGTCCTAGCGGGTGGTACCAAGAGACCCAGTACTTC
CASSPSGWYQETQYF
>TRBJ2-7|.|.|TRBV4-1
TGCGCCAGCAGCCAAGTTTGGTCGGCCGACGCGAGCTCCTACGAGCAGTACTTC
CASSQVWSADASSYEQYF
>TRBJ1-5|.|TRBD1|TRBV28
TGTGCCAGCAGGCCCGACAGGGCCCATCAGCCCCAGCATTTT
CASRPDRAHQPQHF
>TRBJ2-7|.|.|TRBV6-1
TGTGCCAGCCACCGGGACATATACGAGCAGTACTTC
CASHRDIYEQYF
>TRBJ2-7|few|TRBD2|TRBV7-2
TGTGCCAGCAAATCTACTGGGGGGGGACTCACCTACGAGCAGTACTTC
CASKSTGGGLTYEQYF
>TRBJ1-2|.|TRBD1|TRBV12-3/TRBV12-4
TGTGCCAGCAGTTTAGGCCGGACAGGTTTCTACACCTTC
CASSLGRTGFYTF
>TRBJ2-1|.|.|TRBV6-1
TGTGCCAGCAGTGAAGGGCTAGCAGTGGACAATGAGCAGTTCTTC
CASSEGLAVDNEQFF
>TRBJ1-1|.|.|TRBV27
TGTGCCAGCAGTTTAGGCTCCAAAGGAGGGAGGGGCACTGAAGCTTTCTTT
CASSLGSKGGRGTEAFF
>TRBJ2-3|.|.|TRBV10-3
TGTGCCATCGGGACAATCACAGATACGCAGTATTTT
CAIGTITDTQYF
>TRBJ2-7|many|.|TRBV4-1
TGCGCCAGCAGCCCCAGACCCACAGACGCCTACGAGCAGTACTTC
CASSPRPTDAYEQYF
>TRBJ2-5|.|.|TRBV4-1
TGCGCCAGCAGCCCCAGGGGAGAGGAGCAGTACTTC
CASSPRGEEQYF
>TRBJ1-4|.|TRBD1|TRBV12-5
TGTGCCCGGCCGGCACAGGGGCGTTTCACTAATGAAAAACTGTTTTTT
CARPAQGRFTNEKLFF
>TRBJ1-2|.|.|TRBV14
TGTGCCAGCAGCCAAGGACGACAGAACTATGGCTACACCTTC
CASSQGRQNYGYTF
>TRBJ2-7|.|TRBD2|TRBV27
TGTGCCAGCAGTGAGAGCGGGGCCCCCCACGAGCAGTACTTC
CASSESGAPHEQYF
>TRBJ2-7|once|.|TRBV20-1
TGCAGTGCTAGCGGGGTTCACTACGAGCAGTACTTC
CSASGVHYEQYF
>TRBJ2-1|.|TRBD2|TRBV20-1
TGCAGTGCTAGAGATGTTAGTAGCGGGAGCTCCTACAATGAGCAGTTCTTC
CSARDVSSGSSYNEQFF
>TRBJ2-7|.|TRBD2|TRBV4-3
TGCGCCAGCAGCCTCCGCCAGGGATGGGGGACTAGCGGGGGCTACGAGCAGTACTTC
CASSLRQGWGTSGGYEQYF
>TRBJ1-1|many|.|TRBV20-1
TGCAGTGCTAGAGACCCCTCCGGTAGCGGAGCTTTCTTT
CSARDPSGSGAFF
>TRBJ1-3|.|.|TRBV4-2
TGTGCCAGCAGCCTCGGACAGTCTGGAAACACCATATATTTT
CASSLGQSGNTIYF
>TRBJ2-4|few|TRBD2|TRBV6-6
TGTGCCAGCATCGACCGGGGGGTGGCCAAAAACATTCAGTACTTC
CASIDRGVAKNIQYF
>TRBJ2-4|few|TRBD1|TRBV27
TGTGCCAGCAGTTTACTGACAGGGGGCGCGGCCAAAAACATTCAGTACTTC
CASSLLTGGAAKNIQYF
>TRBJ1-2|few|.|TRBV3-1
TGTGCCAGCAGCCACGAAAACCGAAACTATGGCTACACCTTC
CASSHENRNYGYTF
>TRBJ2-5|.|.|TRBV7-9
TGTGCCGGCACAACAGGAGGCGAGACCCAGTACTTC
CAGTTGGETQYF
>TRBJ2-1|few|TRBD1|TRBV10-3
TGTGCCATCAGTGGTTCGAACAGGGGGTTTGACAATGAGCAGTTCTTC
CAISGSNRGFDNEQFF
>TRBJ2-3|.|.|TRBV6-2/TRBV6-3
TGTGCCAGCAGCGAGGGGTCAGGGATCTCAGATACGCAGTATTTT
CASSEGSGISDTQYF
>TRBJ2-1|.|TRBD2|TRBV5-5
TGTGCCAGCAGCTTCAGCGGGGGGGCCAGACGCGATGAGCAGTTCTTC
CASSFSGGARRDEQFF
>TRBJ2-6|many|.|TRBV20-1
TGCAGTGCCGTAGACAGGAAGGGGTTCTCTGGGGCCAACGTCCTGACTTTC
CSAVDRKGFSGANVLTF
>TRBJ1-2|.|TRBD1|TRBV7-9
TGTGCCAGCAGCACTCCGGGACAGAACTATGGCTACACCTTC
CASSTPGQNYGYTF
>TRBJ2-7|many|TRBD2|TRBV7-2
TGTGCCAGCAGTTTGGGCGGGGGTAGCTCCTACGAGCAGTACTTC
CASSLGGGSSYEQYF
>TRBJ2-7|.|.|TRBV4-1
TGCGCCAGCAGCTACGGTACGATGGGGGAATTAAGCTACGAGCAGTACTTC
CASSYGTMGELSYEQYF